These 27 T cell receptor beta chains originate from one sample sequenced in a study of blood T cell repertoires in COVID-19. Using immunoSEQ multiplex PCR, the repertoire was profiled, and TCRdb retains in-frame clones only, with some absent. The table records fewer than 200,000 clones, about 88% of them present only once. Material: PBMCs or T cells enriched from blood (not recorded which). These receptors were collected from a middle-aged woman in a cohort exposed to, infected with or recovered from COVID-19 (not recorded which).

The CDR3 sequence is CASTTGGTGELFF. CDR3 coding DNA: TGTGCCAGCACCACGGGGGGAACCGGGGAGCTGTTTTTT. V usage is TRBV6-5 and J usage is TRBJ2-2; 7 nucleotides agree with TRBD2. The V gene's germline CDR1 is MNHEY and CDR2 SVGAGI. V lost 7 bases, J lost 5 bases, and 4 bases stayed unmatched. The CDR3 sequence is 13 residues long.

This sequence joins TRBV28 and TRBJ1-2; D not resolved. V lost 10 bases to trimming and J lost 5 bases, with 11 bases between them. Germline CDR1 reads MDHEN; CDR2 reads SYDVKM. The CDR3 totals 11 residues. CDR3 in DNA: TGTGCCACCGACGGAGAATATGGCTACACCTTC. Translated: CATDGEYGYTF.

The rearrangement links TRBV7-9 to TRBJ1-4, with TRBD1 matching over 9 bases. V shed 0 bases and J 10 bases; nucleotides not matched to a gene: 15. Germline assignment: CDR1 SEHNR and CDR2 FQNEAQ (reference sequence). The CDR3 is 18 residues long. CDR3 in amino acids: CASSLAWTGEWVGGKLFF. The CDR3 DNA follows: TGTGCCAGCAGCTTAGCATGGACAGGGGAATGGGTCGGGGGAAAACTGTTTTTT.

The CDR3 spells CASSTAVAGGPDTQYF. CDR3 nucleotides: TGCGCCAGCAGCACCGCGGTAGCGGGGGGTCCAGATACGCAGTATTTT. This sequence joins TRBV10-1 and TRBJ2-3; 10 positions match TRBD2. In germline, CDR1 is WNHNN, CDR2 SYGVQD (reference sequence). The CDR3 length is 16 residues. With 6 bases clipped from V and 4 bases from J, the junction kept 10 bases outside the gene matches.

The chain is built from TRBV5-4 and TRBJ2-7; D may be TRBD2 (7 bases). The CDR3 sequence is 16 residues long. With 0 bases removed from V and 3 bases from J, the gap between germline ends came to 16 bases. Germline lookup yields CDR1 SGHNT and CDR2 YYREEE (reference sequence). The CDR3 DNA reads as TGTGCCAGCAGCTTGGAAGGGGGACTAAGACTCTACGAGCAGTACTTC. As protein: CASSLEGGLRLYEQYF.

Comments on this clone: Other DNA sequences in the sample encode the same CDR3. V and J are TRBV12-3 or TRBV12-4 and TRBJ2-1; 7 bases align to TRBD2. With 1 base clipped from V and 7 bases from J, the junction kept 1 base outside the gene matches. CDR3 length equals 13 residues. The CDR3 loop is CASSLVGGNEQFF. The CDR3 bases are TGTGCCAGCAGTTTAGTCGGGGGGAATGAGCAGTTCTTC.

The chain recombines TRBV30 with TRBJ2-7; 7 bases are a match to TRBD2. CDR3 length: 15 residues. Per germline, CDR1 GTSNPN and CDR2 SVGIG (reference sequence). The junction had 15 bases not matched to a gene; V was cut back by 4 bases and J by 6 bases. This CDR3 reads CAWKTAGGGSGEQYF. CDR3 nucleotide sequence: TGTGCCTGGAAGACGGCGGGCGGCGGGAGCGGCGAGCAGTACTTC.

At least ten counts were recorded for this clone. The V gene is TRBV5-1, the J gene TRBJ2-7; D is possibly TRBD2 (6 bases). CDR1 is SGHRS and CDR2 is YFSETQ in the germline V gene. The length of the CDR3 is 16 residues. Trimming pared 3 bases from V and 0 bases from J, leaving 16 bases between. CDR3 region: CASSSPTAGNSYEQYF. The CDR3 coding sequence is TGCGCCAGCAGCTCCCCCACGGCGGGGAACTCCTACGAGCAGTACTTC.

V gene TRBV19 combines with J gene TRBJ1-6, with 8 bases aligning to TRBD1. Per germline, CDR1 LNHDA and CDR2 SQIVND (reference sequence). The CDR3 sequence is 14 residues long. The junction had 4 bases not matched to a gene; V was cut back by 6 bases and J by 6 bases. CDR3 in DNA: TGTGCCAGTAGCGCAGACAGGGGTAATTCACCCCTCCACTTT. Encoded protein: CASSADRGNSPLHF.

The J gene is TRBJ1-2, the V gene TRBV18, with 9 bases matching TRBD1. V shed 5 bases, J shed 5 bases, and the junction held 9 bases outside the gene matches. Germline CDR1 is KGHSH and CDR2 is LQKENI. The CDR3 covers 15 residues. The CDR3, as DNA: TGTGCCAGCTCAACGGGACAGGGCGGGGAGTATGGCTACACCTTC. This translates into CASSTGQGGEYGYTF.

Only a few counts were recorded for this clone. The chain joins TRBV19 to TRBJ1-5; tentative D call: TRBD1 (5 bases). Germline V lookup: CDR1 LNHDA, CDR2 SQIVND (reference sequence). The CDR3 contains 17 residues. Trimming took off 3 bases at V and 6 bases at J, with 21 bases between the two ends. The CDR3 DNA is TGTGCCAGTAGTATGAGGCCCCTCGGGGGGTCGGCTCAGCCCCAGCATTTT. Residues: CASSMRPLGGSAQPQHF.

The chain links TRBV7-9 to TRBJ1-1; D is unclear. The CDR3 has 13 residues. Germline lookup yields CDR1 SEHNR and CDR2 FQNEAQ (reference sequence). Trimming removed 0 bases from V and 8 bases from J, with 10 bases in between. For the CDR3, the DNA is TGTGCCAGCAGCTTAGCGCTGAGTTCCGAAGCTTTCTTT. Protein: CASSLALSSEAFF.

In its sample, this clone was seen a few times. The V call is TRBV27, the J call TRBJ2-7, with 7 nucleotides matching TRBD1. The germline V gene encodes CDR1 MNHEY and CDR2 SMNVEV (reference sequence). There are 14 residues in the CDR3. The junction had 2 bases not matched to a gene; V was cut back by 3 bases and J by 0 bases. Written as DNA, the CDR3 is TGTGCCAGCAGTTTTGCAGGGGGCTCCTACGAGCAGTACTTC. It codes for CASSFAGGSYEQYF.

CDR3 sequence: CASSPTGLAGGENPYEQYF. CDR3 in DNA: TGTGCCAGCAGCCCAACCGGACTAGCGGGGGGGGAGAACCCCTACGAGCAGTACTTC. This chain links TRBV5-4 with TRBJ2-7; 15 positions match TRBD2. This CDR3 spans 19 amino acids. The germline V gene has CDR1 SGHNT and CDR2 YYREEE (reference sequence). V trimming: 4 bases; J trimming: 2 bases; junction bases outside the gene matches: 13.

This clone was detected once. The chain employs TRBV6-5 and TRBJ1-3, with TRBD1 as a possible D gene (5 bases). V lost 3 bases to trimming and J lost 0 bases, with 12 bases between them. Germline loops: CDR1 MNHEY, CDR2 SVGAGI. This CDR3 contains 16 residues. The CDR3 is CASSYGIQDSGNTIYF. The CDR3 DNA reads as TGTGCCAGCAGTTATGGGATACAGGACTCTGGAAACACCATATATTTT.

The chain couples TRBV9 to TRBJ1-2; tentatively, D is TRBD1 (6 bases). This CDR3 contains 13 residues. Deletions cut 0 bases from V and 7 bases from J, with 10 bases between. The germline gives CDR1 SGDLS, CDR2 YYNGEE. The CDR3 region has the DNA TGTGCCAGCAGCGTAGACAGGGCGAGTGGCTACACCTTC. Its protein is CASSVDRASGYTF.

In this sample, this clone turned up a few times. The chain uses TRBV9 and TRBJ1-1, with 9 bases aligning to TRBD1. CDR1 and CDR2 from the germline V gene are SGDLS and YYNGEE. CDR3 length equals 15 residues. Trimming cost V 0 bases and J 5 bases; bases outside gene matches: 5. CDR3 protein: CASSVEGTGRTEAFF. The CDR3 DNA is TGTGCCAGCAGCGTAGAGGGGACAGGGCGGACTGAAGCTTTCTTT.

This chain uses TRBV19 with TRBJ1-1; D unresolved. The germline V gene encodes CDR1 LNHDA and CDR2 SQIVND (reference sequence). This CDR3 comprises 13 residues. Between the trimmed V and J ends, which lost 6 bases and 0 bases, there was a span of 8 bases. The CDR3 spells CASRLSMNTEAFF. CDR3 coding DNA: TGTGCCAGTAGACTCTCCATGAACACTGAAGCTTTCTTT. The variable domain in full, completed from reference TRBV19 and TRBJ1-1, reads DGGITQSPKYLFRKEGQNVTLSCEQNLNHDAMYWYRQDPGQGLRLIYYSQIVNDFQKGDIAEGYSVSREKKESFPLTVTSAQKNPTAFYLCASRLSMNTEAFFGQGTRLTVV.

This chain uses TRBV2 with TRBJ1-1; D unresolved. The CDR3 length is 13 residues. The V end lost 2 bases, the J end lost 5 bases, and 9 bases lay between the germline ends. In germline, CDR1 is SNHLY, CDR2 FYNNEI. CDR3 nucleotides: TGTGCCAGCAGTGAAAGTCCGGGGACTGAAGCTTTCTTT. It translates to CASSESPGTEAFF.

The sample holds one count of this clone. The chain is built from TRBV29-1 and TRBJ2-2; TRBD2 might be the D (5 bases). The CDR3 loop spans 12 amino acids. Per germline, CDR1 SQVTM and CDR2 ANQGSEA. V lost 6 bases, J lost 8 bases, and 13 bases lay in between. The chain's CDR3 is CSVGLMGGELFF. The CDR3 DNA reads TGCAGCGTCGGACTGATGGGAGGGGAGCTGTTTTTT.

The CDR3, as DNA: TGCGCCAGCAGCTTGGAGGGAGCCAGCAATCAGCCCCAGCATTTT. Its protein product is CASSLEGASNQPQHF. The chain links TRBV5-1 to TRBJ1-5; unclear D gene. CDR3 length: 15 amino acids. The V and J ends lost 0 bases and 1 base respectively, with 8 bases between them. Germline V gives CDR1 SGHRS, CDR2 YFSETQ.

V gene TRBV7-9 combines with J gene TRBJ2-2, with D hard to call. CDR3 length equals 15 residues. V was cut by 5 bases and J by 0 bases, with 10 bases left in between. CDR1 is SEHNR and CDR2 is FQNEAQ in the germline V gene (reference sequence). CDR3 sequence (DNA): TGTGCCAGCAGCGCGTATAGCCCGAACACCGGGGAGCTGTTTTTT. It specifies CASSAYSPNTGELFF.

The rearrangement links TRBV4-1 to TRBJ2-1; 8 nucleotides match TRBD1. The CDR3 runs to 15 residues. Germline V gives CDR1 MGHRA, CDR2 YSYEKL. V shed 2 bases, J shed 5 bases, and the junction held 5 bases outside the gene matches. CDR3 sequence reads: CASSQFTGGNNEQFF. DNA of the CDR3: TGCGCCAGCAGCCAATTTACAGGGGGTAACAATGAGCAGTTCTTC.

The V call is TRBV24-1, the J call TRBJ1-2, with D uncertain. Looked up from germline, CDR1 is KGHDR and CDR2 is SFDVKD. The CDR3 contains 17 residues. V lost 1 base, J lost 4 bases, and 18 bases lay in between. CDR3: CATSDFTEDRGGYGYTF. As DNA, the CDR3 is TGTGCCACCAGTGATTTTACGGAGGATAGAGGCGGCTATGGCTACACCTTC.

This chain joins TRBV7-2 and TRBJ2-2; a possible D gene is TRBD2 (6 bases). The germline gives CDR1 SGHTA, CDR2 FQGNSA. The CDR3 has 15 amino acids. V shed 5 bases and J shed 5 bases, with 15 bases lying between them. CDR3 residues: CASSRLAAGTGELFF. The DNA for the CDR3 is TGTGCCAGCAGCCGGCTGGCAGCGGGTACCGGGGAGCTGTTTTTT. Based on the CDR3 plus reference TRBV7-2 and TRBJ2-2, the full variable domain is GAGVSQSPSNKVTEKGKDVELRCDPISGHTALYWYRQSLGQGLEFLIYFQGNSAPDKSGLPSDRFSAERTGGSVSTLTIQRTQQEDSAVYLCASSRLAAGTGELFFGEGSRLTVL.

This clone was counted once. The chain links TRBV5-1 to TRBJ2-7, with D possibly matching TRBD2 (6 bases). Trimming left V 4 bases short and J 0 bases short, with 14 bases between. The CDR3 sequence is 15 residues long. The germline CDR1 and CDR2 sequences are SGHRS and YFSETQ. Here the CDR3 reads CASSPTGGISYEQYF. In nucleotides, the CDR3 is TGCGCCAGCAGCCCTACCGGGGGAATCTCCTACGAGCAGTACTTC.

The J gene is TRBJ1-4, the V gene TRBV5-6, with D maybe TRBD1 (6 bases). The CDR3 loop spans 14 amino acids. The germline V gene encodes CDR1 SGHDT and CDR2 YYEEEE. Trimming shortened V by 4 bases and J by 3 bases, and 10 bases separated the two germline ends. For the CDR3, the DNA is TGTGCCAGCAGCCCACAGGGTTCTAATGAAAAACTGTTTTTT. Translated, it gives CASSPQGSNEKLFF.